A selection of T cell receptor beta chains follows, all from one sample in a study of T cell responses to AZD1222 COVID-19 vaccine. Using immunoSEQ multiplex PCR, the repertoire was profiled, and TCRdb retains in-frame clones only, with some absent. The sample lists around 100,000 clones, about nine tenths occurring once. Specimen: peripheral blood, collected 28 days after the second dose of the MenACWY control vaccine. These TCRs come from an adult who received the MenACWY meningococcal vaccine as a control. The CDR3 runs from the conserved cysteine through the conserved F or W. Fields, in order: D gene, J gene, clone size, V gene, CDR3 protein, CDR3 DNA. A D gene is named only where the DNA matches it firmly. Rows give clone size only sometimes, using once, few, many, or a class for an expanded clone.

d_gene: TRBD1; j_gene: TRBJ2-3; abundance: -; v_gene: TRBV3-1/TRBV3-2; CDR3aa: CASSQEDRGGPDTQYF; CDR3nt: TGTGCCAGCAGCCAAGAGGACAGGGGGGGCCCAGATACGCAGTATTTT
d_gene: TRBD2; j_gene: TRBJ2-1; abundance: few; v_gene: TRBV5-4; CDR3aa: CASSLGTSGGAGEQFF; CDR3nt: TGTGCCAGCAGCTTGGGGACTAGCGGGGGGGCCGGTGAGCAGTTCTTC
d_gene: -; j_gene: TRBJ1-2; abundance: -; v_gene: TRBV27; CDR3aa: CASRGEWSNYGYTF; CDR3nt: TGTGCCAGCAGGGGTGAGTGGTCTAACTATGGCTACACCTTC
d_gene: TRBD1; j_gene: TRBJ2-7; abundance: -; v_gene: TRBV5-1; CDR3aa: CASSLGTGGDEQYF; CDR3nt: TGCGCCAGCAGCTTGGGGACAGGGGGGGACGAGCAGTACTTC
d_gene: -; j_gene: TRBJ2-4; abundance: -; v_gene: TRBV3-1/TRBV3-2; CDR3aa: CASSRYAPIQRKNIQYF; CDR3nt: TGTGCCAGCAGCCGTTATGCTCCCATTCAAAGAAAAAACATTCAGTACTTC
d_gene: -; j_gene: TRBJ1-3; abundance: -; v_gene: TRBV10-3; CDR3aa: CAISEASGNTIYF; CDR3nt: TGTGCCATCAGTGAGGCGTCCGGAAACACCATATATTTT
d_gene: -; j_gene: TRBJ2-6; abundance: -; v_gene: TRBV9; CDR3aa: CASASGANVLTF; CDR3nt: TGTGCCAGTGCCTCCGGGGCCAACGTCCTGACTTTC
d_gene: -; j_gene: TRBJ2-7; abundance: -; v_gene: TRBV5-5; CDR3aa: CASSKGWQGAYEQYF; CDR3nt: TGTGCCAGCAGCAAGGGTTGGCAGGGCGCCTACGAGCAGTACTTC
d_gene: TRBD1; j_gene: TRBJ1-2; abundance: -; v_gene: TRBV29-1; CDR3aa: CSATGGQLNYGYTF; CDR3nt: TGCAGCGCAACCGGGGGACAGTTAAACTATGGCTACACCTTC
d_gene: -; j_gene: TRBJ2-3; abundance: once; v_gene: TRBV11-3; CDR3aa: CASSSRQGTRGTDTQYF; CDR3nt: TGTGCCAGCAGCTCAAGGCAGGGGACGAGGGGCACAGATACGCAGTATTTT
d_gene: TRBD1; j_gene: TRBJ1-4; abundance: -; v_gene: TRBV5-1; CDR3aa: CASSLGTGDEKLFF; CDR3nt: TGCGCCAGCAGCTTGGGGACAGGGGACGAAAAACTGTTTTTT
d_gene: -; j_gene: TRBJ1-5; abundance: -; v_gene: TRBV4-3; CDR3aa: CASSQEGGHNQPQHF; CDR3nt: TGCGCCAGCAGCCAAGAGGGAGGGCACAATCAGCCCCAGCATTTT
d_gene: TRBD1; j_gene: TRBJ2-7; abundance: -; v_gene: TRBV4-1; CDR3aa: CASSQSGTGLYEQYF; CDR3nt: TGCGCCAGCAGCCAATCAGGGACAGGCCTGTACGAGCAGTACTTC
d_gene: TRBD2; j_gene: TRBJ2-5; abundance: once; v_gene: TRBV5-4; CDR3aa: CASSLGTSGGARETQYF; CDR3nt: TGTGCCAGCAGCTTGGGGACTAGCGGGGGGGCTAGAGAGACCCAGTACTTC
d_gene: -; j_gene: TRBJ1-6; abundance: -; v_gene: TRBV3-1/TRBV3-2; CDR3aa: CASSQRGANSPLHF; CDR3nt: TGTGCCAGCAGCCAACGGGGGGCCAATTCACCCCTCCACTTT
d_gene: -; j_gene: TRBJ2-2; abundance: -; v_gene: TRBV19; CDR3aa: CASSRQVLEDTGELFF; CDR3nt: TGTGCCAGTAGCAGACAGGTTCTGGAGGACACCGGGGAGCTGTTTTTT
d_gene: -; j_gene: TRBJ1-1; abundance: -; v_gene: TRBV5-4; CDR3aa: CASRGRTASNTEAFF; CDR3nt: TGTGCCAGCAGGGGGAGGACAGCCTCGAACACTGAAGCTTTCTTT
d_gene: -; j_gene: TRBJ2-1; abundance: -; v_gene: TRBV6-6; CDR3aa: CASSYIGLHNEQFF; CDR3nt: TGTGCCAGCAGTTACATTGGCTTACACAATGAGCAGTTCTTC
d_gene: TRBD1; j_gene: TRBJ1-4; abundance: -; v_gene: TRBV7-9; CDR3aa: CASSYWTGTSEKLFF; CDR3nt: TGTGCCAGCAGCTATTGGACAGGGACGAGTGAAAAACTGTTTTTT
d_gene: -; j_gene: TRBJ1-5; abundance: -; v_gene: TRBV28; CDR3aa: CASSYPRQPQHF; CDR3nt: TGTGCCAGCAGTTACCCCCGACAGCCCCAGCATTTT
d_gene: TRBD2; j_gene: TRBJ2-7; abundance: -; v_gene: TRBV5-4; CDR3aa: CASSLAAGRSYEQYF; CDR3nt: TGTGCCAGCAGCTTGGCAGCGGGGCGCTCCTACGAGCAGTACTTC
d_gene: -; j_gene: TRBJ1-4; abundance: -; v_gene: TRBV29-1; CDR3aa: CSARGFTNEKLFF; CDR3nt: TGCAGCGCTCGAGGGTTCACTAATGAAAAACTGTTTTTT
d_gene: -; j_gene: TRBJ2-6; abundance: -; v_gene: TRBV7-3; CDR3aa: CASRGPGANVLTF; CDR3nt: TGTGCCAGCAGGGGACCTGGGGCCAACGTCCTGACTTTC
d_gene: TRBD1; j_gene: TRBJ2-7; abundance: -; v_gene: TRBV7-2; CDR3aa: CASNQQGSHEQYF; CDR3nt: TGTGCCAGCAACCAACAGGGGTCCCACGAGCAGTACTTC
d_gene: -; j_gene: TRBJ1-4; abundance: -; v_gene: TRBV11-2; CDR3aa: CASSLFGTKKLFF; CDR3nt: TGTGCCAGCAGCTTATTCGGAACCAAAAAACTGTTTTTT
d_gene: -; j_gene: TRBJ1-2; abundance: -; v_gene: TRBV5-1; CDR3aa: CASSMGAPGANYGYTF; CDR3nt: TGCGCCAGCAGCATGGGGGCTCCGGGGGCTAACTATGGCTACACCTTC